The 18 T cell receptor beta chains in this list originate from one sample, sequenced in a study of cytomegalovirus exposure and HLA in healthy donors. In the PCR, 60 Vbeta and 13 Jbeta primers were used. Repertoires were generated with immunoSEQ multiplex PCR, while TCRdb's copy carries only in-frame clones and drops some. The data contain about 150,000 clones, 70% to 80% of them singletons. The sequencing input was PBMCs. These receptors came from an older woman in good health and CMV-seropositive.

This chain connects TRBV28 to TRBJ1-3; possible D gene TRBD1, 5 bases. This CDR3 is built from 16 residues. Germline CDR1 reads MDHEN; CDR2 reads SYDVKM. V gave up 5 bases and J gave up 2 bases, with 16 bases separating them. The CDR3 DNA is TGTGCCAGCAGTCCACAAGGGGAGGGCCCTGGAAACACCATATATTTT. Residues: CASSPQGEGPGNTIYF. The full variable domain, in which reference TRBV28 and TRBJ1-3 provide the parts outside the CDR3, is DVKVTQSSRYLVKRTGEKVFLECVQDMDHENMFWYRQDPGLGLRLIYFSYDVKMKEKGDIPEGYSVSREKKERFSLILESASTNQTSMYLCASSPQGEGPGNTIYFGEGSWLTVV.

The gene calls are TRBV19 and TRBJ2-4, with D maybe TRBD2 (6 bases). The germline V and J ends were trimmed by 6 bases and 0 bases, with 12 bases remaining between them. The germline gives CDR1 LNHDA, CDR2 SQIVND (reference sequence). This CDR3 comprises 15 residues. DNA for the CDR3: TGTGCCAGTAGACCGGGGACTTTAGCCAAAAACATTCAGTACTTC. This encodes CASRPGTLAKNIQYF. The variable domain in full, completed from reference TRBV19 and TRBJ2-4, reads DGGITQSPKYLFRKEGQNVTLSCEQNLNHDAMYWYRQDPGQGLRLIYYSQIVNDFQKGDIAEGYSVSREKKESFPLTVTSAQKNPTAFYLCASRPGTLAKNIQYFGAGTRLSVL.

The chain recombines TRBV2 with TRBJ2-7, with 9 bases aligning to TRBD2. CDR1 is SNHLY and CDR2 is FYNNEI in the germline V gene. The CDR3 contains 15 residues. J lost 0 bases, V lost 6 bases, and 6 bases had no gene match. CDR3 sequence (DNA): TGTGCCAGCAGACCGGGACTAGCAGCCTCCTACGAGCAGTACTTC. Translated, it gives CASRPGLAASYEQYF. The full variable domain, completed using reference TRBV2 and TRBJ2-7, is EPEVTQTPSHQVTQMGQEVILRCVPISNHLYFYWYRQILGQKVEFLVSFYNNEISEKSEIFDDQFSVERPDGSNFTLKIRSTKLEDSAMYFCASRPGLAASYEQYFGPGTRLTVT.

About this clone itself: Other nucleotide sequences in the sample specify the same CDR3. This chain uses TRBV5-1 with TRBJ2-2, with 14 bases aligning to TRBD2. Germline V gene data show CDR1 as SGHRS and CDR2 as YFSETQ. V lost 4 bases and J lost 5; bases outside the gene matches: 4. The CDR3 contains 16 residues. CDR3 region: CASSSGTSGRTGELFF. The CDR3, as DNA: TGCGCCAGCAGCAGCGGGACTAGCGGGAGAACCGGGGAGCTGTTTTTT.

The chain employs TRBV6-1 and TRBJ1-2; D is unresolved. V lost 3 bases and J 7 bases, leaving 15 bases between the germline ends. The germline CDR1 and CDR2 sequences are MNHNS and SASEGT. The CDR3 sequence is 14 residues long. The CDR3 DNA sequence: TGTGCCAGCAGTGATACGGGGTTCGAGGGTGGCTACACCTTC. Residues: CASSDTGFEGGYTF.

The CDR3 region is CASSFSLAGANEQFF. The CDR3 coding sequence is TGCGCCAGCAGCTTTTCTCTAGCGGGAGCCAATGAGCAGTTCTTC. J is TRBJ2-1 and V is TRBV5-1; 10 positions match TRBD2. The V gene's germline CDR1 is SGHRS and CDR2 YFSETQ. V was clipped by 2 bases and J by 6 bases; unmatched bases: 5. The CDR3 contains 15 residues.

The chain couples TRBV19 to TRBJ1-2; D is possibly TRBD1 (5 bases). The germline V gene has CDR1 LNHDA and CDR2 SQIVND (reference sequence). The ends were cut back, 2 bases at V and 7 bases at J, with 11 bases in the middle. CDR3 length: 13 residues. CDR3 amino acids: CASSIRGTGGYTF. The CDR3 DNA reads TGTGCCAGTAGTATACGGGGGACGGGTGGCTACACCTTC. Full variable domain (rest looked up from reference TRBV19 and TRBJ1-2): DGGITQSPKYLFRKEGQNVTLSCEQNLNHDAMYWYRQDPGQGLRLIYYSQIVNDFQKGDIAEGYSVSREKKESFPLTVTSAQKNPTAFYLCASSIRGTGGYTFGSGTRLTVV.

The chain carries TRBV18 and TRBJ2-2, with 9 bases matching TRBD2. This CDR3 contains 15 residues. J gave up 5 bases and V 2 bases, and 3 bases lay outside the gene matches. In germline, CDR1 is KGHSH, CDR2 LQKENI. CDR3 sequence: CASSPGAGGTGELFF. Here the CDR3 DNA reads TGTGCCAGCTCACCAGGAGCGGGAGGAACCGGGGAGCTGTTTTTT.

The chain links TRBV5-1 to TRBJ2-3; D might be TRBD1 or TRBD2, each matching 5 bases. The CDR3 contains 15 residues. Deletions cut 4 bases from V and 2 bases from J, with 14 bases between. CDR1 is SGHRS and CDR2 is YFSETQ in the germline V gene. CDR3 nucleotide sequence: TGCGCCAGCAGCCTGGGGGAGAGAAACACAGATACGCAGTATTTT. It codes for CASSLGERNTDTQYF.

This chain connects TRBV28 to TRBJ1-2, with TRBD1 matching 8 bases. CDR3 size: 16 residues. V shed 3 bases and J 5 bases; nucleotides not matched to a gene: 11. Germline V CDR1 and CDR2: MDHEN, SYDVKM. CDR3 nucleotide sequence: TGTGCCAGCAGTTTTCTTTGGGGGGACAGGCTGTATGGCTACACCTTC. Its translation: CASSFLWGDRLYGYTF.

This chain links TRBV6-1 with TRBJ2-3; D might be TRBD2 (5 bases). The CDR3 is 15 amino acids. The V gene's germline CDR1 is MNHNS and CDR2 SASEGT. Trimming removed 6 bases from V and 5 bases from J, with 18 bases in between. This CDR3 reads CASRAHGPGGDTQYF. For the CDR3, the DNA is TGTGCCAGCAGAGCCCATGGACCAGGAGGAGATACGCAGTATTTT.

V usage is TRBV28 and J usage is TRBJ1-2, with 8 bases fitting TRBD1. The CDR3 loop spans 15 amino acids. V shed 7 bases and J 8 bases; nucleotides not matched to a gene: 15. Germline values: CDR1 MDHEN, CDR2 SYDVKM. CDR3 coding DNA: TGTGCCAGCACCCATCCCTTTGGCAGGGGGCAGGGCTACACCTTC. Translated: CASTHPFGRGQGYTF.

The chain recombines TRBV19 with TRBJ1-5, with D possibly matching TRBD1 (6 bases). The germline V gene has CDR1 LNHDA and CDR2 SQIVND (reference sequence). V lost 6 bases and J 3 bases, leaving 15 bases between the germline ends. The CDR3 loop spans 15 amino acids. CDR3 in amino acids: CASSTHGQNNQPQHF. For the CDR3, the DNA is TGTGCCAGTAGCACCCATGGACAGAACAATCAGCCCCAGCATTTT. The full variable domain, rest sourced from reference TRBV19 and TRBJ1-5, is DGGITQSPKYLFRKEGQNVTLSCEQNLNHDAMYWYRQDPGQGLRLIYYSQIVNDFQKGDIAEGYSVSREKKESFPLTVTSAQKNPTAFYLCASSTHGQNNQPQHFGDGTRLSIL.

This clone was found a few times. The chain links TRBV5-1 to TRBJ2-1, with 8 positions matching TRBD1. There are 14 residues in the CDR3. The V segment lost 4 bases and the J segment 10 bases; nucleotides outside the gene matches: 10. The germline V gene has CDR1 SGHRS and CDR2 YFSETQ. For the CDR3, the DNA is TGCGCCAGCAGCGCGTACCAGGGGGCGGGGGAGCAGTTCTTC. Protein: CASSAYQGAGEQFF. Complete variable domain (other parts from reference TRBV5-1 and TRBJ2-1): KAGVTQTPRYLIKTRGQQVTLSCSPISGHRSVSWYQQTPGQGLQFLFEYFSETQRNKGNFPGRFSGRQFSNSRSEMNVSTLELGDSALYLCASSAYQGAGEQFFGPGTRLTVL.

This clone was observed a few times. V usage is TRBV7-6 and J usage is TRBJ1-4; the D is unclear. Trimming left V 5 bases short and J 5 bases short, with 21 bases between. This CDR3 is built from 17 residues. CDR1 is SGHVS, CDR2 FNYEAQ, per germline. Written as DNA, the CDR3 is TGTGCCAGCAGCCAGGCTGGAACCCCAATCCCCAATGAAAAACTGTTTTTT. It specifies CASSQAGTPIPNEKLFF. Full variable domain (rest looked up from reference TRBV7-6 and TRBJ1-4): GAGVSQSPRYKVTKRGQDVALRCDPISGHVSLYWYRQALGQGPEFLTYFNYEAQQDKSGLPNDRFSAERPEGSISTLTIQRTEQRDSAMYRCASSQAGTPIPNEKLFFGSGTQLSVL.

The V and J genes are TRBV7-9 and TRBJ2-1, with a weak D call TRBD1 (6 bases). The CDR3 spans 15 residues. Germline V gene sequence: CDR1 SEHNR, CDR2 FQNEAQ (reference sequence). Trimming left V 5 bases short and J 7 bases short, with 18 bases between. The CDR3 nucleotides read TGTGCCAGCAGCGGCCGGGACATCGGAATAAATGAGCAGTTCTTC. Translation gives CASSGRDIGINEQFF.

The J gene is TRBJ1-3, the V gene TRBV7-9; D may be TRBD1 (5 bases). The ends were cut back, 1 base at V and 4 bases at J, with 11 bases in the middle. This CDR3 region has 15 residues. CDR1 and CDR2 (germline): SEHNR, FQNEAQ (reference sequence). The CDR3 nucleotides are TGTGCCAGCAGCTTAGGTCGACAGCTCGGAAACACCATATATTTT. It specifies CASSLGRQLGNTIYF.

This chain uses TRBV9 with TRBJ2-5, with D maybe TRBD2 (6 bases). Per germline, CDR1 SGDLS and CDR2 YYNGEE. The CDR3 spans 14 residues. V was clipped by 0 bases and J by 2 bases, with 8 bases between them. CDR3 bases: TGTGCCAGCAGCGTAGCGGGGGTACAAGAGACCCAGTACTTC. It is translated as CASSVAGVQETQYF. The whole variable domain, filled in from reference TRBV9 and TRBJ2-5, reads DSGVTQTPKHLITATGQRVTLRCSPRSGDLSVYWYQQSLDQGLQFLIQYYNGEERAKGNILERFSAQQFPDLHSELNLSSLELGDSALYFCASSVAGVQETQYFGPGTRLLVL.